The next 11 T cell receptor beta chains were all read from a single sample in a study of blood T cell repertoires in COVID-19. The method was immunoSEQ multiplex PCR; TCRdb's version includes in-frame clones alone and lacks a portion of them. The sample contains 68,000 or so clones, more than 70% of which appear only once. The sequenced sample was peripheral blood. The receptors here all came from a man in his 70s with active or convalescent COVID-19.

This chain uses TRBV9 with TRBJ1-5; D unresolved. Trimming stripped 0 bases from V and 6 bases from J, with 7 bases between. The CDR3 sequence is 13 residues long. Per the germline V gene, CDR1 is SGDLS and CDR2 is YYNGEE. Here the CDR3 reads CASSVDAGQPQHF. For the CDR3, the DNA is TGTGCCAGCAGCGTAGACGCGGGTCAGCCCCAGCATTTT.

The chain is built from TRBV21-1 and TRBJ2-1; TRBD2 reflects the table's D call only, with no check against the DNA. TRBV21-1 is a recognized pseudogene. The CDR3 spans 11 residues. CDR3 DNA: TGTGCCAGCACTCCGAGAAATGAGCAGTTCTTC. This sequence encodes CASTPRNEQFF.

The chain recombines TRBV24-1 with TRBJ2-3; possibly TRBD1 for D (5 bases). The CDR3 is made up of 11 amino acids. The V gene lost 7 bases and the J gene lost 6 bases, with 7 bases spanning the gap. Germline lookup yields CDR1 KGHDR and CDR2 SFDVKD. The CDR3 protein is CATRGADTQYF. The CDR3 coding sequence is TGTGCCACCAGAGGGGCGGATACGCAGTATTTT.

The chain combines TRBV5-4 with TRBJ2-3, with TRBD1 matching over 9 bases. The CDR3 length is 15 residues. Germline values: CDR1 SGHNT, CDR2 YYREEE (reference sequence). V dropped 1 base and J dropped 1; count of bases not matched to a gene: 1. As DNA, the CDR3 is TGTGCCAGCAGCTTGCGGACAGGGGGCACAGATACGCAGTATTTT. This sequence encodes CASSLRTGGTDTQYF.

This chain links TRBV3-1 (or the pseudogene TRBV3-2) with TRBJ1-6; 9 bases align to TRBD1. Germline values: CDR1 LGHDT, CDR2 YNNKEL (reference sequence). Losses at the gene ends were 2 bases for V and 7 bases for J; bases not matched to a gene: 3. This CDR3 is 15 amino acids long. The CDR3 loop reads CASSQTGGINSPLHF. The CDR3 DNA sequence: TGTGCCAGCAGCCAAACAGGGGGCATAAATTCACCCCTCCACTTT.

This clone was observed a few times. The V call is TRBV6-4, the J call TRBJ2-2, with D hard to call. Germline V gene lookup returns CDR1 MRHNA and CDR2 SNTAGT. The CDR3 runs to 14 residues. Trimming left V 6 bases short and J 2 bases short, with 10 bases between. The chain's CDR3 is CASSRTRNTGELFF. The CDR3 DNA reads TGTGCCAGCAGCCGAACTCGTAACACCGGGGAGCTGTTTTTT.

This chain links TRBV25-1 with TRBJ2-5, with D possibly matching TRBD1 (6 bases). V dropped 3 bases and J dropped 5 bases, with 16 bases sitting between them. This CDR3 is built from 15 residues. CDR1 is MGHDK and CDR2 is SYGVNS in the germline V gene. DNA for the CDR3: TGTGCCAGCAGTGACCCAACAGGGTACGGTGAGACCCAGTACTTC. Its translation is CASSDPTGYGETQYF. The full variable domain, rest sourced from reference TRBV25-1 and TRBJ2-5, is EADIYQTPRYLVIGTGKKITLECSQTMGHDKMYWYQQDPGMELHLIHYSYGVNSTEKGDLSSESTVSRIRTEHFPLTLESARPSHTSQYLCASSDPTGYGETQYFGPGTRLLVL.

V is TRBV5-4 and J is TRBJ2-1, with TRBD2 matching 7 bases. The V gene's germline CDR1 is SGHNT and CDR2 YYREEE (reference sequence). The ends lost 5 bases at V and 10 bases at J; junction bases unmatched: 6. The CDR3 extends over 12 amino acids. The CDR3 bases are TGTGCCAGCAGGGGGGGGGTAGAGGAGCAGTTCTTC. Encoded protein: CASRGGVEEQFF.

This rearrangement joins TRBV19 to TRBJ2-2; 8 nucleotides agree with TRBD2. CDR1 is LNHDA, CDR2 SQIVND, per germline (reference sequence). This CDR3 is built from 20 residues. V shed 6 bases, J shed 3 bases, and the junction held 21 bases outside the gene matches. The CDR3 DNA follows: TGTGCCAGTAGCCTACGGGGGCCCGACCGGCTAGCGGGTGACACCGGGGAGCTGTTTTTT. It translates to CASSLRGPDRLAGDTGELFF.

This clone has a single count. The V call is TRBV9, the J call TRBJ1-5, with 11 bases identical to TRBD1. Unmatched junction bases numbered 3, after V lost 4 bases and J lost 0 bases. CDR3 size: 16 residues. The V gene's germline CDR1 is SGDLS and CDR2 YYNGEE. This CDR3 reads CASSLGTGGSNQPQHF. The CDR3 DNA sequence: TGTGCCAGCAGCCTCGGGACAGGGGGTAGCAATCAGCCCCAGCATTTT.

The chain joins TRBV29-1 to TRBJ2-5; D possibly corresponds to TRBD2 (6 bases). CDR1 is SQVTM, CDR2 ANQGSEA, per germline. The V end lost 1 base, the J end lost 5 bases, and 20 bases lay between the germline ends. This CDR3 spans 16 amino acids. The DNA for the CDR3 is TGCAGCGTTGAAGCCCCCGGGGGACGGGGTATGGAGACCCAGTACTTC. This codes for CSVEAPGGRGMETQYF.